The rows below give T cell receptor beta chains drawn from one sample of a study of blood T cells in healthy people across ages. TCRdb used MiXCR to reprocess the 5' RACE reads, holding one entry per CDR3 protein. This table holds around 780,000 distinct CDR3 sequences, about 56% found once. Sequenced material: blood. The receptors were sampled from a man between 35 and 55 years old in good health. The CDR3 runs from the conserved cysteine through the conserved F or W. The order of the fields is clone size, V gene, J gene, D gene, CDR3 protein, CDR3 DNA. A D gene is named only where the DNA matches it firmly. A row's size may be missing; if present it is once, few, many or a size class.

few	TRBV20-1	TRBJ1-2	TRBD1	CSAGGRDGYTF	TGCAGTGCAGGGGGCCGGGATGGCTACACCTTC
many	TRBV6-1	TRBJ2-7	TRBD2	CASLTTSGREYYEQYF	TGTGCCAGCCTGACGACTAGCGGGAGGGAATACTACGAGCAGTACTTC
NA	TRBV29-1	TRBJ2-5	NA	CSVEGQQETQYF	TGCAGCGTTGAAGGGCAGCAAGAGACCCAGTACTTC
few	TRBV6-1	TRBJ2-3	NA	CASSALSASSDTQYF	TGTGCCAGCAGCGCCCTTAGCGCCTCCTCGGATACGCAGTATTTT
NA	TRBV12-3/TRBV12-4	TRBJ2-4	NA	CASRKGGFAKNIQYF	TGTGCCAGCAGAAAAGGAGGTTTCGCCAAAAACATTCAGTACTTC
NA	TRBV4-2	TRBJ2-7	TRBD2	CASSQGQTSGLLYEQYF	TGTGCCAGCAGCCAAGGGCAAACTAGCGGTCTTCTCTACGAGCAGTACTTC
NA	TRBV12-2	TRBJ2-7	NA	CASRLEAPRDEQYF	TGTGCAAGTCGCTTAGAGGCACCGAGGGACGAGCAGTACTTC
NA	TRBV29-1	TRBJ2-1	TRBD2	CSVAGERGFF	TGCAGCGTTGCCGGGGAGCGGGGGTTCTTC
NA	TRBV7-9	TRBJ2-1	NA	CASEAGAVNEQFF	TGTGCCAGCGAGGCGGGCGCGGTCAATGAGCAGTTCTTC
NA	TRBV29-1	TRBJ2-5	TRBD2	CSVGQAGATEYF	TGCAGCGTTGGCCAAGCGGGAGCTACCGAGTACTTC
NA	TRBV5-1	TRBJ1-6	NA	CASSLQRGGNSPLHF	TGCGCCAGCAGCTTGCAGCGGGGTGGTAATTCACCCCTCCACTTT
NA	TRBV12-3/TRBV12-4	TRBJ2-3	TRBD2	CASSLRLAGEDTQYF	TGTGCCAGCAGTTTACGACTAGCGGGAGAGGATACGCAGTATTTT
NA	TRBV20-1	TRBJ2-5	TRBD2	CSAIQPGQREQETQYF	TGCAGTGCCATTCAGCCCGGCCAGCGGGAGCAAGAGACCCAGTACTTC
NA	TRBV7-9	TRBJ2-7	TRBD2	CASRPTSGLSYEQYF	TGTGCCAGCAGGCCTACTAGCGGACTCTCCTACGAGCAGTACTTC
NA	TRBV10-3	TRBJ2-7	NA	CTISQGSGEQYF	TGTACCATCAGTCAGGGTTCGGGCGAGCAGTACTTC
NA	TRBV5-4	TRBJ2-3	TRBD2	CASSLRLAGAVSDTQYF	TGTGCCAGCAGCCTACGACTAGCGGGGGCGGTATCCGATACGCAGTATTTT
NA	TRBV6-1	TRBJ2-1	NA	CASSERRGLAGSYNEQFF	TGTGCCAGCAGTGAAAGGAGAGGGTTGGCGGGCTCCTACAATGAGCAGTTCTTC
NA	TRBV5-1	TRBJ2-7	NA	CASSLGQTEEAQYF	TGCGCCAGCAGCCTTGGACAGACTGAAGAGGCCCAGTACTTC
NA	TRBV4-3	TRBJ1-1	TRBD1	CASSHASGGKNTEAFF	TGCGCCAGCAGCCACGCCTCAGGGGGAAAGAACACTGAAGCTTTCTTT
NA	TRBV9	TRBJ1-2	NA	CASSAERYGYTF	TGTGCCAGCAGCGCCGAGCGATATGGCTACACCTTC
NA	TRBV6-5	TRBJ2-5	NA	CASRGTAKETQYF	TGTGCCAGCCGCGGGACAGCTAAAGAGACCCAGTACTTC
NA	TRBV12-3/TRBV12-4	TRBJ2-3	NA	CASSLLPLRVDTDTQYF	TGTGCCAGCAGTTTACTCCCCCTCAGAGTCGACACAGATACGCAGTATTTT
NA	TRBV10-3	TRBJ2-4	NA	CAISQDAVAKNIQYF	TGTGCCATCAGCCAAGACGCCGTAGCCAAAAACATTCAGTACTTC
NA	TRBV4-3	TRBJ2-2	NA	CASSQSSGHPAGELFF	TGCGCCAGCAGCCAATCATCGGGGCACCCCGCCGGGGAGCTGTTTTTT
NA	TRBV6-1	TRBJ2-3	NA	CASSEEARGIDTQYF	TGTGCCAGCAGTGAAGAAGCCAGGGGTATCGATACGCAGTATTTT
once	TRBV2	TRBJ1-2	TRBD1	CASSAEGQGSGYTF	TGTGCCAGCAGCGCAGAGGGACAGGGGAGTGGCTACACCTTC
NA	TRBV28	TRBJ1-4	NA	CASRTTGRGYEKLFF	TGTGCCAGCCGGACAACAGGGAGGGGTTATGAAAAACTGTTTTTT
few	TRBV7-2	TRBJ2-7	TRBD2	CASSSHREGHYEQYF	TGTGCCAGCAGCTCTCATCGGGAGGGCCACTACGAGCAGTACTTC
few	TRBV6-2/TRBV6-3	TRBJ2-3	TRBD1	CASENRGTDTQYF	TGTGCCAGCGAGAACAGGGGAACAGATACGCAGTATTTT
NA	TRBV2	TRBJ1-1	NA	CASIERAMNTEAFF	TGTGCCAGCATCGAGAGGGCCATGAACACTGAAGCTTTCTTT
NA	TRBV27	TRBJ2-1	NA	CASSFGAVNYEQFF	TGTGCCAGCAGTTTCGGGGCAGTGAACTATGAGCAGTTCTTC
NA	TRBV28	TRBJ2-3	NA	CASSLRLIKTETSTDTQYF	TGTGCCAGCAGCCTCCGCCTTATTAAAACAGAAACTAGCACAGATACGCAGTATTTT
NA	TRBV6-5	TRBJ1-2	NA	CASSYMPGALSGYTF	TGTGCCAGCAGTTACATGCCAGGGGCTCTATCCGGCTACACCTTC